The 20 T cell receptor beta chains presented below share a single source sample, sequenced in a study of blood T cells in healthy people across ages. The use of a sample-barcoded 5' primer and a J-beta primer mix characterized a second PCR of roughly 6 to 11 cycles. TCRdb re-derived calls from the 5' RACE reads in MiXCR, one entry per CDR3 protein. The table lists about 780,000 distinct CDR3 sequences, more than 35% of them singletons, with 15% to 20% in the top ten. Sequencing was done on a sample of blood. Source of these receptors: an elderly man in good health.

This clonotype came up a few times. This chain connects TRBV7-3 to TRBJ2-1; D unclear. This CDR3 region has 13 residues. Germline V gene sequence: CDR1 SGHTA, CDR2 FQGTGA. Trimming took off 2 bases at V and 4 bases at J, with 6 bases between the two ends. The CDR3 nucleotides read TGTGCCAGCAGCTTAGCTAAATACAATGAGCAGTTCTTC. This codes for CASSLAKYNEQFF.

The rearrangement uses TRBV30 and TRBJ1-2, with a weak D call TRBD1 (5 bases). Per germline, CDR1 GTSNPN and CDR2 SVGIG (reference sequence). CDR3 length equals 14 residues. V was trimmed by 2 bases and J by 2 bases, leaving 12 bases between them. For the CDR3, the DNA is TGTGCCTGGAGTAGGGACGGGGAGAACTATGGCTACACCTTC. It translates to CAWSRDGENYGYTF.

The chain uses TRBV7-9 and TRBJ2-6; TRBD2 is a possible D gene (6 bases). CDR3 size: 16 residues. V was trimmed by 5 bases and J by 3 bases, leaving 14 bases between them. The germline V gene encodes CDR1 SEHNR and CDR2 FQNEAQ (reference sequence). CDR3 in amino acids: CASSRLGGYGANVLTF. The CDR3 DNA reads TGTGCCAGCAGCCGCCTGGGGGGTTATGGGGCCAACGTCCTGACTTTC.

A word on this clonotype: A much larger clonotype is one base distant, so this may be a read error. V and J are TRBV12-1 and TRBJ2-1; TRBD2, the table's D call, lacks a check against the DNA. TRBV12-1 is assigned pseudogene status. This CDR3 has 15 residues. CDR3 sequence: CACSTGLADYNEQFF. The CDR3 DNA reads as TGTGCCTGCAGCACGGGACTAGCGGATTACAATGAGCAGTTCTTC.

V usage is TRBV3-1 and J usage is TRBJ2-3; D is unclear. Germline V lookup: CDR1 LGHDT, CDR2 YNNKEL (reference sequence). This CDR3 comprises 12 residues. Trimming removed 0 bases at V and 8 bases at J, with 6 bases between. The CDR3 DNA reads TGTGCCAGCAGCCAAGACACGGGTACGCAGTATTTT. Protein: CASSQDTGTQYF.

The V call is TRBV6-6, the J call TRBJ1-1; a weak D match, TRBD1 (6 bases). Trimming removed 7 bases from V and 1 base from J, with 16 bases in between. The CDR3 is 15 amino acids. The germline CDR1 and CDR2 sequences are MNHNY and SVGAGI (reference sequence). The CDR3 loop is CASNRLGQENTEAFF. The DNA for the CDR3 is TGTGCCAGCAACAGACTGGGACAAGAGAACACTGAAGCTTTCTTT.

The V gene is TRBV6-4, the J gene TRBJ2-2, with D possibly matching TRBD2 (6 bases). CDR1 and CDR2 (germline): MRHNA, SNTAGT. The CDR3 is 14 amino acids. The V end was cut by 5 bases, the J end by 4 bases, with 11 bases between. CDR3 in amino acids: CASSSGTATGELFF. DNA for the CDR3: TGTGCCAGCAGTTCCGGGACTGCCACCGGGGAGCTGTTTTTT.

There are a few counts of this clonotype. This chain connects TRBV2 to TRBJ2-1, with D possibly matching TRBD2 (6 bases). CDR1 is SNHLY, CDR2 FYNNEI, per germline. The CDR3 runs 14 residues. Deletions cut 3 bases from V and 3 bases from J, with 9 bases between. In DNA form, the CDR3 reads TGTGCCAGCAGTGAGGTGGGGGGCTACAATGAGCAGTTCTTC. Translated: CASSEVGGYNEQFF.

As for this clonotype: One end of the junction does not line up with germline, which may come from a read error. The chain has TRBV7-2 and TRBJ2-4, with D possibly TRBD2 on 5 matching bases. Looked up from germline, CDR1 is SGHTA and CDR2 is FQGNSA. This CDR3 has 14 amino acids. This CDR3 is CASSVAIAKNIQYF. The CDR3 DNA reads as TGTGCCAGCAGCGTAGCGATAGCCAAAAACATTCAGTACTTC.

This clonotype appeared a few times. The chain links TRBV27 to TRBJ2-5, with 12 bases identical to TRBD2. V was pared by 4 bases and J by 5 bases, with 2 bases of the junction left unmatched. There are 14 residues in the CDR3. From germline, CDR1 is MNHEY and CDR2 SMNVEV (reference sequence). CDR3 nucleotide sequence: TGTGCCAGCAGTTGGACTAGCGGGACGGAGACCCAGTACTTC. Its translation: CASSWTSGTETQYF.

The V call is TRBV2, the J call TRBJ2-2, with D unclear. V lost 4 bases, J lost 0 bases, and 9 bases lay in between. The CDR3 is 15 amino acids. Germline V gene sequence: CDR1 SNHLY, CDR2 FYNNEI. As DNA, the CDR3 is TGTGCCAGCAGTGGGTGGTCAACGAACACCGGGGAGCTGTTTTTT. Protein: CASSGWSTNTGELFF.

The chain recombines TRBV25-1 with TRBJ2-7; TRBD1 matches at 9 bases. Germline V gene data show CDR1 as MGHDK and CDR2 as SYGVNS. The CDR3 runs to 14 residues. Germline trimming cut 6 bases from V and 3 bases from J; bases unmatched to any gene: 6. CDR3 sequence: CASRRGQGIYEQYF. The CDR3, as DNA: TGTGCCAGCAGACGTGGACAGGGGATCTACGAGCAGTACTTC.

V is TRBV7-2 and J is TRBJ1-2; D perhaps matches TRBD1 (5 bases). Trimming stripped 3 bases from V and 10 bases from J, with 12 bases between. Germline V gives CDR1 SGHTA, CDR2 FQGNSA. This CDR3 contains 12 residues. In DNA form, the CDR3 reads TGTGCCAGCAGCTTGGGGGAAACGGACTACACCTTC. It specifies CASSLGETDYTF.

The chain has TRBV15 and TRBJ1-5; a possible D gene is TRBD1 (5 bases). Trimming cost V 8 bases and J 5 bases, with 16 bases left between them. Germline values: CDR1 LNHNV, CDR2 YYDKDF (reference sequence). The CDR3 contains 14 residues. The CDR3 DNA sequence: TGTGCCACCGCCTCTTCGGGGCCTCATCAGCCCCAGCATTTT. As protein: CATASSGPHQPQHF. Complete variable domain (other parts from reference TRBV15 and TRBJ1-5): DAMVIQNPRYQVTQFGKPVTLSCSQTLNHNVMYWYQQKSSQAPKLLFHYYDKDFNNEADTPDNFQSRRPNTSFCFLDIRSPGLGDTAMYLCATASSGPHQPQHFGDGTRLSIL.

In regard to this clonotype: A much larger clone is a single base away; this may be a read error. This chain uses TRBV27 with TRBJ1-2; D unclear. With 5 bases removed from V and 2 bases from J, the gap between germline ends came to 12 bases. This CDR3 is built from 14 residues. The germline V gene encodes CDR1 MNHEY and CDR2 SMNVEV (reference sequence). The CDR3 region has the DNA TGTGCCAGCAGTGTGGGCAGGACGAACTATGGCTACACCTTC. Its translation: CASSVGRTNYGYTF.

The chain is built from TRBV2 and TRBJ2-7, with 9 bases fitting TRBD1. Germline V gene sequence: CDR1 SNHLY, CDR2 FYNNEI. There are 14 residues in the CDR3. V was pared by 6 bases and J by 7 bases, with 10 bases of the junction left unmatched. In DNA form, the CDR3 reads TGTGCCAGCAGCGGCCGCGCGACAGGGGGTGAGCAGTACTTC. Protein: CASSGRATGGEQYF.

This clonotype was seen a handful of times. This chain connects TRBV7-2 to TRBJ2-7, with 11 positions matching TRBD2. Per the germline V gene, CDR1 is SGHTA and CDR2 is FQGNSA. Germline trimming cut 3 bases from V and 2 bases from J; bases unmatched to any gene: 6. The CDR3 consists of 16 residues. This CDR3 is CASSFLAGGTTYEQYF. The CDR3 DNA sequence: TGTGCCAGCAGCTTCCTAGCGGGAGGAACAACCTACGAGCAGTACTTC.

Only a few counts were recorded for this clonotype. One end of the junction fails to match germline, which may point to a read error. CDR3 sequence reads: CASLDRYYGYTF. DNA of the CDR3: TGTGCCAGCCTGGACAGGTACTACGGCTACACCTTC. This chain joins TRBV27 and TRBJ1-2, with 7 bases identical to TRBD1. The CDR3 loop spans 12 amino acids. Germline CDR1 is MNHEY and CDR2 is SMNVEV (reference sequence).

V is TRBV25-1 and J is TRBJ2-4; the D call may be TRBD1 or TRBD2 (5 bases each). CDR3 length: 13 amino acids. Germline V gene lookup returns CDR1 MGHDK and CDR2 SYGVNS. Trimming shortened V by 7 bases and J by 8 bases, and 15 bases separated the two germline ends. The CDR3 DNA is TGTGCCAGCACCCGAAACAAGGGACACATTCAGTACTTC. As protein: CASTRNKGHIQYF.

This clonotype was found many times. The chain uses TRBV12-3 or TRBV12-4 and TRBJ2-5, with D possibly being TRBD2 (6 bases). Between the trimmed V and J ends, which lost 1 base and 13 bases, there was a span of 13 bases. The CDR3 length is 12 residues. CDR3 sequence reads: CASSLGGGSSYF. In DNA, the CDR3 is TGTGCCAGCAGTTTAGGTGGGGGGTCCTCGTACTTC.